The T cell receptor (beta chain) under discussion was sequenced for a study of blood T cell repertoires in COVID-19. Study summary: The cDNA or gDNA used as material had been derived from T cells, B-cell-depleted T cells, or PBMCs.

Germline CDR1 reads SGHRS; CDR2 reads YFSETQ. V gave up 0 bases and J gave up 1 base, with 10 bases separating them. The CDR3 extends over 15 amino acids. Original methodology: Reference gene primer amplification gave nucleated cell count estimates. Measured with immunoSEQ multiplex PCR; TCRdb has only the in-frame clones, and not every one. That table supplies the V and J calls and clone size; D and trimming were determined from the DNA. The top ten hold 25% to 30% of the sample, which has approximately 93,000 clones, 86% seen once. This receptor was taken from a man aged 50-59 years with active or convalescent COVID-19. The V call is TRBV5-1, the J call TRBJ1-1; perhaps TRBD1 as D (6 bases). The sequenced sample consisted of peripheral blood. This CDR3 is CASSLEGTTNTEAFF. CDR3 bases: TGCGCCAGCAGCTTGGAAGGGACAACGAACACTGAAGCTTTCTTT.